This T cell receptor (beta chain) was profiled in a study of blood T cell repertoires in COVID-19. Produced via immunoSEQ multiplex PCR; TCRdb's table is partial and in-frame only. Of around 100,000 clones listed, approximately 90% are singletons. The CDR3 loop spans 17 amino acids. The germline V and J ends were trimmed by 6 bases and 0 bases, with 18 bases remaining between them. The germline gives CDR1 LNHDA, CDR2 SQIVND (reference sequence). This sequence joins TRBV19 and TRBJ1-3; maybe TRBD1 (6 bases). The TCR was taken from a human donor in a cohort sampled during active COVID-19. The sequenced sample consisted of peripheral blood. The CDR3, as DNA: TGTGCCAGTAGCCCCCTCGGACAGTATAGCTCTGGAAACACCATATATTTT. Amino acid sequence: CASSPLGQYSSGNTIYF.